This T cell receptor (beta chain) was sequenced in a study of T cell repertoires in aging, cancer and after chemotherapy. Turning to the study itself: Repeat sampling of healthy donors over several months to years showed clear clonal overlap.

This clonotype was seen a single time. The antigen is not known. Overall study results and limits: Median generation probability rose over the chemotherapy interval in each cancer cohort, suggesting rebound thymic output. In healthy donors, age-related TCR diversity loss mainly reflected lost richness.

Germline V gives CDR1 SGHNT, CDR2 YYREEE (reference sequence). The CDR3 has 14 residues. V lost 2 bases to trimming and J lost 6 bases, with 11 bases between them. Rearranged V-D-J TRB sequences were amplified with a mixed TRB-A/B primer pool. TCRdb reprocessed the multiplex PCR reads via MiXCR and lists one record per CDR3 protein. The sample includes approximately 1,500 distinct CDR3 sequences, about 24% of them seen just once. The template was genomic DNA from peripheral blood, not RNA. This receptor was obtained from a human donor in good health. Input material: blood. The chain links TRBV5-4 to TRBJ2-2, with D maybe TRBD1 (6 bases). The CDR3 region is CASSLTRGSGELFF. The CDR3 coding sequence is TGTGCCAGCAGCTTAACCAGGGGATCCGGGGAGCTGTTTTTT.